The 30 T cell receptor beta chains below come from one sample, sequenced in a study of T cell responses to AZD1222 COVID-19 vaccine (dated by TCRdb to the early 2020s). The time point label corresponds to: about 28 days (+/-7) after the second vaccine dose. Receptors were amplified or captured by the immunoSEQ multiplex PCR assay. Sourced from immuneACCESS, this table was stored by TCRdb with only in-frame sequences that have V and J called. A share of the clones is absent; for the studies checked, an unresolved V gene accounts for under half, and the remainder has no known explanation. The sample has roughly 150,000 clones on record, 90% of them singletons. Clones ranked in the top ten supply roughly 6% of the sample. The sequencing here drew on peripheral blood, taken 28 days after the second AZD1222 dose. The origin of the receptors is an adult who received the AZD1222 COVID-19 vaccine.

CDR3 DNA: TGTGCCAGCAGGGACAGGGCCCAAGAGACCCAGTACTTC. Amino acid sequence: CASRDRAQETQYF. This chain links TRBV2 with TRBJ2-5, with 8 bases that match TRBD1. The CDR3 spans 13 residues. Losses at the gene ends were 6 bases for V and 1 base for J; bases not matched to a gene: 1. The V gene's germline CDR1 is SNHLY and CDR2 FYNNEI.

The genes are TRBV28 and TRBJ2-7, with 10 bases identical to TRBD2. V lost 7 bases to trimming and J lost 3 bases; unmatched junction nucleotides: 3. This CDR3 has 13 amino acids. Germline V lookup: CDR1 MDHEN, CDR2 SYDVKM. This CDR3 reads CASKLAGHYEQYF. CDR3 bases: TGTGCCAGCAAACTAGCGGGGCACTACGAGCAGTACTTC.

The DNA for the CDR3 is TGTGCCAGCAGCCCCACACCACCGGGGACAGGGAAATACGAGCAGTACTTC. This encodes CASSPTPPGTGKYEQYF. The chain employs TRBV5-4 and TRBJ2-7; 9 nucleotides match TRBD1. After removal of 4 bases from V and 4 bases from J, the junction contained 15 bases not matched to a gene. CDR3 length: 17 residues. Germline V gene sequence: CDR1 SGHNT, CDR2 YYREEE (reference sequence).

The rearrangement uses TRBV28 and TRBJ1-1; D call uncertain. Germline CDR1 reads MDHEN; CDR2 reads SYDVKM. Trimming pared 7 bases from V and 4 bases from J, leaving 7 bases between. The CDR3 is 11 residues long. CDR3 in amino acids: CASIGSTEAFF. CDR3 bases: TGTGCCAGCATCGGCAGCACTGAAGCTTTCTTT.

The V gene is TRBV2, the J gene TRBJ1-5; D not resolved. CDR3 length: 14 residues. V dropped 5 bases and J dropped 4 bases, with 12 bases sitting between them. Per the germline V gene, CDR1 is SNHLY and CDR2 is FYNNEI. The CDR3 loop is CASSKEGLNQPQHF. Written as DNA, the CDR3 is TGTGCCAGCAGTAAGGAGGGTTTGAATCAGCCCCAGCATTTT.

The chain links TRBV3-1 (or the pseudogene TRBV3-2) to TRBJ2-3; 10 bases are a match to TRBD2. Germline CDR1 reads LGHDT; CDR2 reads YNNKEL (reference sequence). This CDR3 is built from 18 residues. Trimming took 0 bases from V and 1 from J; bases not matched to a gene: 7. The CDR3 sequence: CASSQDRASGGGTDTQYF. CDR3 DNA: TGTGCCAGCAGCCAAGATAGGGCTAGCGGGGGAGGCACAGATACGCAGTATTTT.

The V gene is TRBV19, the J gene TRBJ2-2; D not resolved. This CDR3 region has 14 residues. Trimming took off 5 bases at V and 3 bases at J, with 10 bases between the two ends. CDR1 and CDR2 (germline): LNHDA, SQIVND (reference sequence). CDR3 DNA sequence: TGTGCCAGTAGTGGCCAGTACGACACCGGGGAGCTGTTTTTT. As protein: CASSGQYDTGELFF.

The DNA of the CDR3 is TGTGCCAGCAGCTTAAGGACGGGAGGGCTGAACACCGGGGAGCTGTTTTTT. Residues: CASSLRTGGLNTGELFF. This chain joins TRBV7-3 and TRBJ2-2; 8 bases fit TRBD2. Looked up from germline, CDR1 is SGHTA and CDR2 is FQGTGA. This CDR3 spans 17 amino acids. The V gene end was trimmed by 1 base and the J gene end by 1 base; junction bases not matched to a gene: 5.

The chain has TRBV6-5 and TRBJ1-5, with 7 positions matching TRBD1. This CDR3 is built from 15 residues. CDR1 MNHEY and CDR2 SVGAGI come from the germline V gene. V was clipped by 0 bases and J by 3 bases; unmatched bases: 2. CDR3 DNA: TGTGCCAGCAGTTACTCGAAGGGGGCCAATCAGCCCCAGCATTTT. It encodes CASSYSKGANQPQHF.

This clone occurred a few times. The chain is built from TRBV11-2 and TRBJ2-7, with D possibly being TRBD2 (5 bases). Per germline, CDR1 SGHAT and CDR2 FQNNGV. CDR3 size: 16 residues. V was pared by 1 base and J by 1 base, with 14 bases between. The chain's CDR3 is CASSLAWTGGSYEQYF. CDR3 coding DNA: TGTGCCAGCAGCTTAGCCTGGACCGGCGGGTCCTACGAGCAGTACTTC.

CDR3 in amino acids: CASSPTGTANTGELFF. The CDR3 region has the DNA TGTGCCAGCAGCCCGACCGGGACGGCGAACACCGGGGAGCTGTTTTTT. This chain joins TRBV7-3 and TRBJ2-2; D tentatively reads TRBD1 or TRBD2 (5 bases each). This CDR3 contains 16 residues. Germline loops: CDR1 SGHTA, CDR2 FQGTGA. V lost 5 bases, J lost 0 bases, and 13 bases lay in between.

The chain uses TRBV11-2 and TRBJ1-2, with D unresolved. CDR3 length: 11 amino acids. V was cut by 1 base and J by 5 bases, with 2 bases left in between. Germline V gene data show CDR1 as SGHAT and CDR2 as FQNNGV. The CDR3 region has the DNA TGTGCCAGCAGCTTAGTGTATGGCTACACCTTC. Protein sequence: CASSLVYGYTF.

The J gene is TRBJ2-3, the V gene TRBV19, with D possibly matching TRBD2 (6 bases). V lost 8 bases and J 4 bases, leaving 13 bases between the germline ends. There are 13 residues in the CDR3. Germline lookup yields CDR1 LNHDA and CDR2 SQIVND (reference sequence). CDR3 DNA sequence: TGTGCCAGTTCCCCGGACTACTCAGATACGCAGTATTTT. This sequence encodes CASSPDYSDTQYF.

This chain links TRBV9 with TRBJ2-3; 7 bases map to TRBD2. This CDR3 comprises 14 residues. After removal of 2 bases from V and 4 bases from J, the junction contained 4 bases not matched to a gene. Germline CDR1 and CDR2: SGDLS and YYNGEE. As DNA, the CDR3 is TGTGCCAGCAGCGTGGGGAGGGGATCAGATACGCAGTATTTT. The encoded protein is CASSVGRGSDTQYF.

The chain links TRBV25-1 to TRBJ1-2, with D maybe TRBD1 (5 bases). The V end lost 6 bases, the J end lost 4 bases, and 12 bases lay between the germline ends. The germline V gene has CDR1 MGHDK and CDR2 SYGVNS. CDR3 size: 13 residues. The CDR3 protein is CASSKGRSYGYTF. DNA of the CDR3: TGTGCCAGCAGCAAGGGACGTAGCTATGGCTACACCTTC.

The chain is built from TRBV29-1 and TRBJ1-2, with no clear D. Germline CDR1 and CDR2: SQVTM and ANQGSEA. CDR3 length: 12 amino acids. Trimming took 1 base from V and 4 from J, leaving 7 bases between them. In DNA form, the CDR3 reads TGCAGCGTTGAAGGGGAGAGCTATGGCTACACCTTC. Translation gives CSVEGESYGYTF.

The rearrangement links TRBV24-1 to TRBJ1-2, with unresolved D. Germline values: CDR1 KGHDR, CDR2 SFDVKD. The CDR3 covers 12 residues. Trimming removed 0 bases from V and 4 bases from J, with 2 bases in between. CDR3 in DNA: TGTGCCACCAGTGATTTGGCCTATGGCTACACCTTC. Its translation is CATSDLAYGYTF.

This chain connects TRBV6-6 to TRBJ2-1, with unresolved D. The CDR3 totals 19 residues. V lost 5 bases and J 0 bases, leaving 23 bases between the germline ends. Germline lookup yields CDR1 MNHNY and CDR2 SVGAGI (reference sequence). In nucleotides, the CDR3 is TGTGCCAGCAGTCACCATGTCCGGATCAGCCCGAGCTCCTACAATGAGCAGTTCTTC. Translated, it gives CASSHHVRISPSSYNEQFF.

The chain uses TRBV6-5 and TRBJ1-1; perhaps TRBD1 as D (5 bases). Looked up from germline, CDR1 is MNHEY and CDR2 is SVGAGI. V dropped 4 bases and J dropped 6 bases, with 15 bases sitting between them. The CDR3 totals 14 residues. The CDR3 here is CASSLNRAGAEAFF. The CDR3 nucleotides are TGTGCCAGCAGTTTGAATAGGGCGGGGGCTGAAGCTTTCTTT.

This rearrangement joins TRBV7-9 to TRBJ2-2; 7 nucleotides align to TRBD1. The CDR3 has 13 amino acids. The V and J ends lost 10 bases and 6 bases, in that order; junction bases with no gene match: 8. Germline V gene lookup returns CDR1 SEHNR and CDR2 FQNEAQ (reference sequence). The CDR3 loop reads CATKTGLPGELFF. For the CDR3, the DNA is TGTGCCACCAAGACAGGGCTGCCCGGGGAGCTGTTTTTT.

The chain couples TRBV20-1 to TRBJ2-2, with TRBD2 matching 10 bases. In germline, CDR1 is DFQATT, CDR2 SNEGSKA (reference sequence). With 3 bases clipped from V and 5 bases from J, the junction kept 9 bases outside the gene matches. The CDR3 consists of 16 residues. The CDR3 coding sequence is TGCAGTGCTAGTAAGAGCGGGAGGGCCAGGACCGGGGAGCTGTTTTTT. Its translation is CSASKSGRARTGELFF.

The genes are TRBV28 and TRBJ1-3; D not certain. Germline CDR1 reads MDHEN; CDR2 reads SYDVKM. V was cut by 5 bases and J by 0 bases, with 11 bases left in between. CDR3 size: 15 residues. CDR3 in amino acids: CASSPLRISGNTIYF. The CDR3 DNA sequence: TGTGCCAGCAGTCCCTTACGGATCTCTGGAAACACCATATATTTT.

The V gene is TRBV6-6, the J gene TRBJ2-5; D possibly corresponds to TRBD2 (5 bases). Trimming took off 6 bases at V and 2 bases at J, with 10 bases between the two ends. CDR3 length: 13 residues. Germline V gene data show CDR1 as MNHNY and CDR2 as SVGAGI (reference sequence). CDR3 DNA: TGTGCCAGCAGACCCGGAGGTCAAGAGACCCAGTACTTC. It is translated as CASRPGGQETQYF.

The genes are TRBV19 and TRBJ2-1, with D possibly called TRBD1 or TRBD2 (5 bases each). V was trimmed by 2 bases and J by 0 bases, leaving 11 bases between them. Per the germline V gene, CDR1 is LNHDA and CDR2 is SQIVND (reference sequence). CDR3 length: 16 amino acids. The CDR3 protein is CASSISSQGSYNEQFF. CDR3 DNA: TGTGCCAGTAGTATATCTAGCCAGGGCTCCTACAATGAGCAGTTCTTC.

This rearrangement joins TRBV28 to TRBJ1-2; D ambiguous. In germline, CDR1 is MDHEN, CDR2 SYDVKM. The CDR3 has 12 amino acids. V lost 2 bases to trimming and J lost 0 bases, with 1 base between them. The DNA of the CDR3 is TGTGCCAGCAGTTTAACTAACTATGGCTACACCTTC. It specifies CASSLTNYGYTF.

The V and J genes are TRBV7-3 and TRBJ1-1; D gene ambiguous. Trimming cost V 2 bases and J 5 bases, with 18 bases left between them. In germline, CDR1 is SGHTA, CDR2 FQGTGA. There are 16 residues in the CDR3. The CDR3 DNA follows: TGTGCCAGCAGCTTAGTGGCCCCATCGGCGGGGACTGAAGCTTTCTTT. Protein product: CASSLVAPSAGTEAFF.

This chain connects TRBV28 to TRBJ1-2; possibly TRBD1 for D (6 bases). This CDR3 comprises 15 residues. CDR1 and CDR2 (germline): MDHEN, SYDVKM. V dropped 7 bases and J dropped 4 bases, with 19 bases sitting between them. The CDR3 spells CASKNPTGNVYGYTF. CDR3 bases: TGTGCCAGCAAGAACCCTACAGGGAATGTCTATGGCTACACCTTC.

V gene TRBV25-1 combines with J gene TRBJ1-5; 11 nucleotides agree with TRBD1. Germline-derived CDR1 and CDR2 are MGHDK and SYGVNS. CDR3 length: 18 amino acids. V trimming: 4 bases; J trimming: 0 bases; junction bases outside the gene matches: 8. Here the CDR3 reads CASSVRTGGAGSNQPQHF. The CDR3 DNA reads TGTGCCAGCAGTGTTCGGACAGGGGGCGCCGGTAGCAATCAGCCCCAGCATTTT.

This chain links TRBV5-4 with TRBJ1-5; D remains unclear. Germline CDR1 and CDR2: SGHNT and YYREEE (reference sequence). The CDR3 consists of 13 residues. V was clipped by 4 bases and J by 7 bases, with 12 bases between them. The CDR3 loop reads CASSSDRVQPQHF. The DNA for the CDR3 is TGTGCCAGCAGCAGCGACCGAGTCCAGCCCCAGCATTTT.

CDR3 region: CAISESGHSNQPQHF. The CDR3 region has the DNA TGTGCCATCAGTGAGTCGGGACACAGCAATCAGCCCCAGCATTTT. This chain joins TRBV10-3 and TRBJ1-5, with D possibly TRBD1 on 6 matching bases. The CDR3 has 15 residues. V lost 0 bases to trimming and J lost 1 base, with 7 bases between them. Germline CDR1 ENHRY, CDR2 SYGVKD.